This T cell receptor (beta chain) was recorded in a study of blood T cell repertoires in COVID-19. Looking at the study overall: Sites in the United States, Italy and Spain provided acute and convalescent COVID-19 samples. In each case, the material was cDNA or gDNA derived from T cells, B-cell-depleted T cells, or PBMCs.

Original analysis: Reference gene primers were amplified, and this amplification served to estimate nucleated cell counts. The assay was immunoSEQ multiplex PCR, and TCRdb's table has in-frame clones only and misses some. Clone size and the V and J calls come from that table; the DNA yielded D and trimming. Of 80,000 to 100,000 clones detected, over 60% appear once; the ten largest clones hold about 8.4%. CDR1 and CDR2 (germline): MGHDK, SYGVNS. The V gene lost 8 bases and the J gene lost 7 bases, with 20 bases spanning the gap. The CDR3 covers 14 residues. This clonotype was sampled from a man in his forties or fifties who had recovered from COVID-19. The rearrangement uses TRBV25-1 and TRBJ1-1, with D possibly TRBD1 on 6 matching bases. What was sequenced was peripheral blood. The CDR3 spells CASHESGGGNEAFF. The CDR3 bases are TGTGCCAGCCACGAGTCGGGAGGGGGGAATGAAGCTTTCTTT.